This note documents a single TCR beta chain sequence. This clonotype occurred a few times. It has no known antigen specificity. Base-call qualities are not available, and no considerably larger clone is one nucleotide away. Data came from an Illumina NovaSeq 6000. Synthesis of TCR cDNA relied on 5'RACE template switching, a step that introduced a universal primer site along with unique molecular identifiers. Priming for cDNA synthesis came from both the TCR alpha and TCR beta constant segments. Libraries were amplified in two PCR steps, with sample barcodes and sequencing adapters added in the second step. Sequencing of libraries was performed on Illumina HiSeq 2500 (2x100 bp) or NovaSeq (2x150 bp). Processing in the source paper ran as follows. MIGEC was used to demultiplex reads and collapse the reads into UMI consensus sequences, and MiXCR was used for V(D)J alignment. Vaccine-responding clonotypes were defined with edgeR using replicate PBMC samples, requiring FDR below 0.01 and a log2 fold change above 5 up to day 15. Each bulk clonotype was labeled CD4 or CD8 based on which sequenced repertoire, CD4 or CD8, contained the clonotype at higher abundance. TCRdb reprocessed the public reads (quality trimming at Q25 with fastp, clone calling with MiXCR) and kept in-frame beta chains. Rows with a matching CDR3 protein are joined into one entry that keeps the most common DNA and genes. The V and J calls shown here were made by TCRdb, not taken from the authors' results. Present in this sample are some 300,000 distinct CDR3 sequences, 3% to 4.5% of which were seen just once. The ten top clones hold around 24% of the sample.

The treatment or condition label on this specimen signifies: live attenuated yellow fever vaccine strain. Two biological replicates of bulk PBMCs were collected at each blood-draw timepoint. PBMCs were isolated from peripheral blood using a standard Ficoll-Paque protocol. TriZol was used to extract RNA from bulk PBMCs, CD4 and CD8 fractions, and dextramer-positive and dextramer-negative fractions. This sample stems from a study of T cells after yellow fever vaccination (dated by TCRdb to the late 2010s). The study in broad terms: Libraries from fractions with low cell numbers were prepared with the SMART-Seq v4 Ultra Low Input RNA kit. Bulk TCR alpha and beta repertoires were sequenced longitudinally to track T-cell clones before and after primary and booster YFV17D yellow fever vaccination. Two healthy male donors, one aged 18 to 30 and one aged 30 to 40 years, made up the cohort. Bulk PBMC replicates and cell subsets were isolated from blood drawn at multiple timepoints before and after both primary and secondary immunization.

The CDR3, cysteine through phenylalanine, is 13 amino acids long. The only DNA kept is the CDR3, 39 bases in frame from the first base. CDR1 SGHRS and CDR2 YFSETQ were looked up in the germline V gene. For this chain, trimming is 6 bases at the V end and 4 bases at the J end, and the number of junction bases without a gene match is 5. Broad study findings and their caveats: Computational filtering was needed because FACS-sorted repertoires could contain abundant contaminating clonotypes from the bulk population. The secondary T-cell response was found to be weaker but faster than the primary response, with a peak reached on day 5 rather than on day 15. The study included only a couple of donors, which limits how far the findings can be generalized. Most clones expanded after primary vaccination (approximately 95% of CD4 and approximately 86% of CD8) were re-detected after the booster, suggesting that broad memory maintenance occurred. A small fraction of clonotypes appeared in both the CD4 and CD8 compartments, likely as a result of convergent recombination.

The sequenced sample was PBMCs, obtained on the day of the yellow fever booster vaccination. In this chain, TRBV5-1 is recombined with TRBJ2-7; the central 9 bases match TRBD1. The TCR was taken from a man aged 18 to 29 who received the YFV17D yellow fever vaccine. The CDR3 protein: CASTADRGYEQYF. Here is the DNA: TGCGCCAGCACAGCCGACAGGGGGTACGAGCAGTACTTC.